The 5 T cell receptor beta chains listed next were all sequenced from one sample in a study of blood T cell repertoires in COVID-19. Repertoires were generated with immunoSEQ multiplex PCR, while TCRdb's copy carries only in-frame clones and drops some. The sample holds 150,000 to 200,000 clones, 85% to 95% seen once. The specimen sequenced was peripheral blood. Receptors were obtained from a woman aged 60-70 years with COVID-19, enrolled during active disease.

The chain couples TRBV16 to TRBJ1-3, with D perhaps matching TRBD1 (6 bases). V was clipped by 0 bases and J by 0 bases, with 9 bases between them. The CDR3 has 16 residues. Looked up from germline, CDR1 is KGHSY and CDR2 is FQNENV. CDR3 coding DNA: TGTGCCAGCAGCCAATCTCGGACAGCCTCTGGAAACACCATATATTTT. This codes for CASSQSRTASGNTIYF. Drawing the rest from reference TRBV16 and TRBJ1-3, the complete variable domain is GEEVAQTPKHLVRGEGQKAKLYCAPIKGHSYVFWYQQVLKNEFKFLISFQNENVFDETGMPKERFSAKCLPNSPCSLEIQATKLEDSAVYFCASSQSRTASGNTIYFGEGSWLTVV.

This sequence joins TRBV2 and TRBJ1-5, with D tentatively TRBD1 (6 bases). Germline V gives CDR1 SNHLY, CDR2 FYNNEI. The CDR3 spans 16 residues. V lost 4 bases and J lost 0, with 13 bases in between. DNA for the CDR3: TGTGCCAGCAGTGTACAGGGATCTCCTAGCAATCAGCCCCAGCATTTT. It encodes CASSVQGSPSNQPQHF.

This chain connects TRBV11-2 to TRBJ1-6; 9 positions agree with TRBD1. Per germline, CDR1 SGHAT and CDR2 FQNNGV. This CDR3 spans 15 amino acids. Germline trimming cut 3 bases from V and 5 bases from J; bases unmatched to any gene: 2. CDR3 in amino acids: CASSLGQGDNSPLHF. As DNA, the CDR3 is TGTGCCAGCAGCTTGGGACAGGGAGATAATTCACCCCTCCACTTT.

This clone was detected once. The rearrangement links TRBV19 to TRBJ2-3, with 9 bases identical to TRBD2. Per germline, CDR1 LNHDA and CDR2 SQIVND (reference sequence). V lost 5 bases, J lost 2 bases, and 8 bases stayed unmatched. The CDR3 totals 16 residues. The DNA of the CDR3 is TGTGCCAGTAGTCCCGAAGCGGGGGGAATCACAGATACGCAGTATTTT. Translation gives CASSPEAGGITDTQYF.

The genes are TRBV15 and TRBJ2-3; weak D call: TRBD1 (6 bases). The V gene's germline CDR1 is LNHNV and CDR2 YYDKDF (reference sequence). Trimming took 1 base from V and 6 from J, leaving 17 bases between them. This CDR3 is built from 16 residues. CDR3 in DNA: TGTGCCACCAGCAGAGCTGGGAGCAGGGGAGTGGATACGCAGTATTTT. It yields the protein CATSRAGSRGVDTQYF. Looking up the rest from reference TRBV15 and TRBJ2-3 gives the full variable domain: DAMVIQNPRYQVTQFGKPVTLSCSQTLNHNVMYWYQQKSSQAPKLLFHYYDKDFNNEADTPDNFQSRRPNTSFCFLDIRSPGLGDTAMYLCATSRAGSRGVDTQYFGPGTRLTVL.